Below are 29 T cell receptor beta chains sequenced from a single sample in a study of CD8+ T cells in alopecia areata. Treatment indicated: oral pan-JAK inhibitor, 5-10 mg twice daily. The sequencing template was cDNA reverse transcribed from extracted RNA. This table comes from immunoSEQ multiplex PCR, and its TCRdb copy is limited to in-frame clones, with some not included. Of some 200,000 clones listed, roughly three fifths were seen once; the top ten hold 3% to 3.5%. The sequenced sample was CD4+ T cells sorted from blood, obtained at week 4, from a patient treated with tofacitinib. The receptors were sampled from a human donor with alopecia areata.

There are a few counts of this clone. The rearrangement joins TRBV5-1 to TRBJ1-1; 9 bases align to TRBD1. Trimming took 1 base from V and 3 from J; bases not matched to a gene: 10. Germline V gene data show CDR1 as SGHRS and CDR2 as YFSETQ. The CDR3 extends over 17 amino acids. In nucleotides, the CDR3 is TGCGCCAGCAGCTTGCCCCGGGACAGGGCCGAGGACACTGAAGCTTTCTTT. Its protein product is CASSLPRDRAEDTEAFF. The full variable domain, in which reference TRBV5-1 and TRBJ1-1 provide the parts outside the CDR3, is KAGVTQTPRYLIKTRGQQVTLSCSPISGHRSVSWYQQTPGQGLQFLFEYFSETQRNKGNFPGRFSGRQFSNSRSEMNVSTLELGDSALYLCASSLPRDRAEDTEAFFGQGTRLTVV.

This chain uses TRBV19 with TRBJ2-3; D is unresolved. Looked up from germline, CDR1 is LNHDA and CDR2 is SQIVND (reference sequence). V lost 6 bases and J 0 bases, leaving 4 bases between the germline ends. This CDR3 is built from 12 residues. The CDR3 coding sequence is TGTGCCAGTAGCCTCAGCACAGATACGCAGTATTTT. Encoded protein: CASSLSTDTQYF.

This chain links TRBV18 with TRBJ2-7; D is unclear. The germline V gene encodes CDR1 KGHSH and CDR2 LQKENI. V lost 2 bases and J 6 bases, leaving 11 bases between the germline ends. This CDR3 has 13 amino acids. CDR3 in DNA: TGTGCCAGCTCACCAATCGACGGAGCCGAGCAGTACTTC. It is translated as CASSPIDGAEQYF.

To note about this clone: Other DNA sequences within the sample encode an identical CDR3. Here the CDR3 reads CAWSVRRDTGELFF. Here the CDR3 DNA reads TGTGCCTGGAGTGTACGTCGGGACACCGGGGAGCTGTTTTTT. The rearrangement uses TRBV30 and TRBJ2-2; D is unresolved. Germline V gene lookup returns CDR1 GTSNPN and CDR2 SVGIG (reference sequence). The CDR3 has 14 residues. Trimming took off 0 bases at V and 3 bases at J, with 8 bases between the two ends.

The gene calls are TRBV6-5 and TRBJ2-5, with D perhaps matching TRBD2 (7 bases). This CDR3 comprises 16 residues. The germline CDR1 and CDR2 sequences are MNHEY and SVGAGI. The V and J ends lost 1 base and 6 bases respectively, with 18 bases between them. The CDR3 loop is CASSYYEVGGGKTQYF. The CDR3 DNA follows: TGTGCCAGCAGTTACTACGAGGTGGGAGGGGGGAAGACCCAGTACTTC.

J is TRBJ2-1 and V is TRBV18; the D gene is possibly TRBD1 (5 bases). From germline, CDR1 is KGHSH and CDR2 LQKENI. CDR3 length: 12 residues. V was shortened by 2 bases and J by 8 bases, with 7 bases between the two germline ends. CDR3 DNA: TGTGCCAGCTCACCAATAGGGGATGAGCAGTTCTTC. Its translation: CASSPIGDEQFF.

This sequence joins TRBV5-6 and TRBJ1-1; D unresolved. Germline values: CDR1 SGHDT, CDR2 YYEEEE. Trimming left V 4 bases short and J 1 base short, with 11 bases between. This CDR3 spans 14 amino acids. As DNA, the CDR3 is TGTGCCAGCAGCCCTAGGACGCGGAACACTGAAGCTTTCTTT. It specifies CASSPRTRNTEAFF.

The chain links TRBV25-1 to TRBJ1-4; no clear D gene. With 4 bases removed from V and 1 base from J, the gap between germline ends came to 7 bases. The CDR3 is 14 amino acids. Germline V gives CDR1 MGHDK, CDR2 SYGVNS. CDR3 loop: CASSVGGTNEKLFF. CDR3 in DNA: TGTGCCAGCAGTGTTGGTGGAACTAATGAAAAACTGTTTTTT.

The gene calls are TRBV29-1 and TRBJ2-5, with 7 bases identical to TRBD2. CDR1 is SQVTM and CDR2 is ANQGSEA in the germline V gene. V gave up 4 bases and J gave up 5 bases; unmatched junction bases: 7. The length of the CDR3 is 13 residues. Here the CDR3 reads CSVGKAGQETQYF. The CDR3 nucleotides are TGCAGCGTTGGGAAAGCGGGGCAGGAGACCCAGTACTTC.

The chain couples TRBV7-9 to TRBJ2-1; unclear D gene. The CDR3 spans 13 residues. CDR1 and CDR2 (germline): SEHNR, FQNEAQ (reference sequence). V was clipped by 5 bases and J by 1 base, with 6 bases between them. The CDR3 region is CASSVDSYNEQFF. Written as DNA, the CDR3 is TGTGCCAGCAGCGTGGATTCCTACAATGAGCAGTTCTTC.

CDR3 sequence (DNA): TGTGCCTGGAGTGTACGGAGGGGAACGGGCGGTGAGCAGTTCTTC. Protein: CAWSVRRGTGGEQFF. This chain joins TRBV30 and TRBJ2-1, with a tentative D call TRBD2 (6 bases). Germline V lookup: CDR1 GTSNPN, CDR2 SVGIG (reference sequence). The CDR3 consists of 15 residues. V was trimmed by 0 bases and J by 9 bases, leaving 18 bases between them.

V usage is TRBV4-1 and J usage is TRBJ2-6; TRBD1 is a possible D gene (5 bases). The CDR3 covers 18 residues. V lost 1 base, J lost 2 bases, and 15 bases lay in between. The germline gives CDR1 MGHRA, CDR2 YSYEKL. CDR3: CASSQGRIGVTGANVLTF. The CDR3 DNA follows: TGCGCCAGCAGCCAAGGACGGATAGGGGTTACTGGGGCCAACGTCCTGACTTTC.

This chain connects TRBV30 to TRBJ2-7, with D unresolved. Germline values: CDR1 GTSNPN, CDR2 SVGIG (reference sequence). V lost 4 bases and J 2 bases, leaving 12 bases between the germline ends. The CDR3 loop spans 13 amino acids. CDR3 amino acids: CAWTTTLTYEQYF. The DNA for the CDR3 is TGTGCCTGGACTACGACCCTGACCTACGAGCAGTACTTC. Combining the CDR3 with reference TRBV30 and TRBJ2-7 gives the whole variable domain SQTIHQWPATLVQPVGSPLSLECTVEGTSNPNLYWYRQAAGRGLQLLFYSVGIGQISSEVPQNLSASRPQDRQFILSSKKLLLSDSGFYLCAWTTTLTYEQYFGPGTRLTVT.

A few counts support this clone. The chain joins TRBV29-1 to TRBJ2-5; D unclear. Germline loops: CDR1 SQVTM, CDR2 ANQGSEA. V was pared by 4 bases and J by 9 bases, with 15 bases between. The CDR3 totals 12 residues. CDR3 in amino acids: CSVGADSTAQYF. DNA of the CDR3: TGCAGCGTTGGCGCCGATTCCACGGCCCAGTACTTC. The whole variable domain, filled in from reference TRBV29-1 and TRBJ2-5, reads SAVISQKPSRDICQRGTSLTIQCQVDSQVTMMFWYRQQPGQSLTLIATANQGSEATYESGFVIDKFPISRPNLTFSTLTVSNMSPEDSSIYLCSVGADSTAQYFGPGTRLLVL.

The chain has TRBV19 and TRBJ1-5; no definite D call. V shed 7 bases and J shed 6 bases, with 10 bases lying between them. Germline V gives CDR1 LNHDA, CDR2 SQIVND (reference sequence). This CDR3 spans 12 amino acids. The CDR3 loop reads CASTVRGQPQHF. CDR3 DNA sequence: TGTGCCAGTACCGTTCGGGGTCAGCCCCAGCATTTT.

This clone occurred once. The rearrangement links TRBV30 to TRBJ1-6; D call uncertain. V lost 2 bases and J lost 6, with 2 bases in between. From germline, CDR1 is GTSNPN and CDR2 SVGIG (reference sequence). The CDR3 runs 11 residues. The CDR3 DNA follows: TGTGCCTGGAGTCGTAATTCACCCCTCCACTTT. Translating it yields CAWSRNSPLHF.

Regarding this clone: This specimen includes other DNA sequences encoding the same CDR3. This chain connects TRBV29-1 to TRBJ2-7, with D possibly being TRBD1 or TRBD2 (5 bases each). CDR3 length equals 11 residues. Germline lookup yields CDR1 SQVTM and CDR2 ANQGSEA. The V and J ends lost 6 bases and 2 bases respectively, with 8 bases between them. CDR3 sequence (DNA): TGCAGCGTGGGGGATACCTACGAGCAGTACTTC. Protein: CSVGDTYEQYF.

The rearrangement joins TRBV15 to TRBJ2-4; TRBD1 is a possible D gene (6 bases). The V gene's germline CDR1 is LNHNV and CDR2 YYDKDF (reference sequence). The CDR3 consists of 15 residues. Trimming took off 2 bases at V and 1 base at J, with 9 bases between the two ends. The CDR3 loop is CATSRTGMAKNIQYF. Here the CDR3 DNA reads TGTGCCACCAGCAGAACAGGGATGGCCAAAAACATTCAGTACTTC.

Note on this clone: At one end, the junction sequence differs from germline, possibly due to a read error. CDR3 in DNA: TGTGCCACAGCGGGTGGGAACCACACCACTTTT. It translates to CATAGGNHTTF. The chain joins TRBV27 to TRBJ2-3, with D possibly matching TRBD2 (6 bases). The CDR3 sequence is 11 residues long. Germline CDR1 reads MNHEY; CDR2 reads SMNVEV (reference sequence).

This chain links TRBV7-2 with TRBJ1-1; no clear D. CDR3 length: 12 amino acids. The germline V gene has CDR1 SGHTA and CDR2 FQGNSA. V was cut by 5 bases and J by 8 bases, with 12 bases left in between. The CDR3: CASSPEVGEAFF. For the CDR3, the DNA is TGTGCCAGCAGCCCCGAGGTCGGGGAAGCTTTCTTT.

In this sample, this clone turned up a few times. The same CDR3 can be traced to other DNA sequences in this sample. CDR3 in amino acids: CAWSVGLYEQYF. In nucleotides, the CDR3 is TGTGCCTGGAGTGTGGGACTTTACGAGCAGTACTTC. The V and J genes are TRBV30 and TRBJ2-7; TRBD2 is a possible D gene (6 bases). This CDR3 spans 12 amino acids. Trimming cost V 0 bases and J 4 bases, with 7 bases left between them. Per germline, CDR1 GTSNPN and CDR2 SVGIG (reference sequence).

The count of this clone is one. V usage is TRBV29-1 and J usage is TRBJ2-7, with 7 positions matching TRBD1. Losses at the gene ends were 3 bases for V and 4 bases for J; bases not matched to a gene: 6. Per the germline V gene, CDR1 is SQVTM and CDR2 is ANQGSEA. This CDR3 is 13 amino acids long. The CDR3 is CSVEGTVPYEQYF. The CDR3 nucleotides are TGCAGCGTTGAGGGGACAGTACCTTACGAGCAGTACTTC.

Points on this clone: Sequence at one end of the junction differs from germline and may be a read error. The V call is TRBV7-7, the J call TRBJ2-7; D ambiguous. Germline CDR1 SSHAT, CDR2 FNYEAQ (reference sequence). The CDR3 contains 14 residues. In DNA, the CDR3 is TGTGCTAGCATATCGCCACCGAAAATCTACGAGCAGTACTTC. Translation: CASISPPKIYEQYF.

This rearrangement joins TRBV30 to TRBJ1-2; unclear D gene. The CDR3 runs to 15 residues. The V gene lost 0 bases and the J gene lost 2 bases, with 13 bases spanning the gap. Germline values: CDR1 GTSNPN, CDR2 SVGIG (reference sequence). The CDR3 loop reads CAWSVPWRGNYGYTF. In nucleotides, the CDR3 is TGTGCCTGGAGTGTACCCTGGCGAGGGAACTATGGCTACACCTTC.

The chain uses TRBV7-9 and TRBJ2-1; D could derive from TRBD1 or TRBD2 (5 bases each). Trimming removed 3 bases at V and 1 base at J, with 7 bases between. This CDR3 spans 14 amino acids. Germline CDR1 reads SEHNR; CDR2 reads FQNEAQ (reference sequence). The CDR3, as DNA: TGTGCCAGCAGCTTGGGGGTTTCCTACAATGAGCAGTTCTTC. This codes for CASSLGVSYNEQFF.

This rearrangement joins TRBV5-4 to TRBJ1-2; 11 nucleotides match TRBD1. The trim removed 5 bases at V and 6 bases at J, leaving 9 bases unmatched. This CDR3 has 15 amino acids. Per the germline V gene, CDR1 is SGHNT and CDR2 is YYREEE (reference sequence). The CDR3 protein is CASSMDRGRWDGYTF. CDR3 nucleotides: TGTGCCAGCAGTATGGACAGGGGGCGGTGGGATGGCTACACCTTC.

The V gene is TRBV29-1, the J gene TRBJ2-7, with 7 positions matching TRBD1. Germline V CDR1 and CDR2: SQVTM, ANQGSEA. V gave up 4 bases and J gave up 3 bases; unmatched junction bases: 6. There are 13 residues in the CDR3. The CDR3 protein is CSVVPGQVYEQYF. CDR3 nucleotide sequence: TGCAGCGTTGTCCCCGGACAGGTCTACGAGCAGTACTTC.

The gene calls are TRBV29-1 and TRBJ2-7; 11 nucleotides align to TRBD1. The germline gives CDR1 SQVTM, CDR2 ANQGSEA. V trimming: 6 bases; J trimming: 6 bases; junction bases outside the gene matches: 4. This CDR3 has 12 amino acids. CDR3 loop: CSVRTGGGEQYF. CDR3 DNA: TGCAGCGTAAGGACAGGGGGCGGCGAGCAGTACTTC.

In its sample, this clone was seen a few times. V gene TRBV4-3 combines with J gene TRBJ2-3; unclear D gene. The germline gives CDR1 LGHNA, CDR2 YSLEER. Trimming pared 0 bases from V and 6 bases from J, leaving 4 bases between. The CDR3 is made up of 12 amino acids. The CDR3 sequence is CASSQEGDTQYF. The CDR3 nucleotides are TGCGCCAGCAGCCAAGAGGGGGATACGCAGTATTTT.